Here is one T cell receptor beta chain with its context. The CDR3 consists of 18 residues. With 6 bases clipped from V and 3 bases from J, the junction kept 9 bases outside the gene matches. The study extracted blood RNA from unsorted whole blood and also extracted germline DNA. Enrolled patients were chronically infected with HBV and treatment-naive. The data were obtained in a study of tumor-infiltrating lymphocytes in primary liver carcinoma. The wider study: The cohort included men and women aged 30 to 69 years.

Using a constant-region primer together with ProtoScript II reverse transcriptase, TCR beta cDNA was made from around 0.55 ug of total RNA. Employing slightly modified ARM-PCR, three nested multiplex PCR rounds were run, and these gave rise to the TCR beta libraries. In the first two PCR rounds, TRBV1-TRBV30 forward primers were paired with a C-beta reverse primer, and each round lasted about 10 cycles. Using its own MiXCR run on the multiplex PCR reads, TCRdb lists one record per CDR3 protein. The profile shows 300,000 to 400,000 distinct CDR3 sequences, about 60% of them singletons. The clonotype originates from a man aged 35 to 55 with primary liver carcinoma and hepatitis B virus infection. Sequencing was done on a sample of peripheral blood. The V gene is TRBV12-3 or TRBV12-4, the J gene TRBJ2-2, with 14 bases matching TRBD2. CDR3 coding DNA: TGTGCCAGCAGGGGGGAGGGGACTAGCGGGAGTGACACCGGGGAGCTGTTTTTT. Translated, it gives CASRGEGTSGSDTGELFF.